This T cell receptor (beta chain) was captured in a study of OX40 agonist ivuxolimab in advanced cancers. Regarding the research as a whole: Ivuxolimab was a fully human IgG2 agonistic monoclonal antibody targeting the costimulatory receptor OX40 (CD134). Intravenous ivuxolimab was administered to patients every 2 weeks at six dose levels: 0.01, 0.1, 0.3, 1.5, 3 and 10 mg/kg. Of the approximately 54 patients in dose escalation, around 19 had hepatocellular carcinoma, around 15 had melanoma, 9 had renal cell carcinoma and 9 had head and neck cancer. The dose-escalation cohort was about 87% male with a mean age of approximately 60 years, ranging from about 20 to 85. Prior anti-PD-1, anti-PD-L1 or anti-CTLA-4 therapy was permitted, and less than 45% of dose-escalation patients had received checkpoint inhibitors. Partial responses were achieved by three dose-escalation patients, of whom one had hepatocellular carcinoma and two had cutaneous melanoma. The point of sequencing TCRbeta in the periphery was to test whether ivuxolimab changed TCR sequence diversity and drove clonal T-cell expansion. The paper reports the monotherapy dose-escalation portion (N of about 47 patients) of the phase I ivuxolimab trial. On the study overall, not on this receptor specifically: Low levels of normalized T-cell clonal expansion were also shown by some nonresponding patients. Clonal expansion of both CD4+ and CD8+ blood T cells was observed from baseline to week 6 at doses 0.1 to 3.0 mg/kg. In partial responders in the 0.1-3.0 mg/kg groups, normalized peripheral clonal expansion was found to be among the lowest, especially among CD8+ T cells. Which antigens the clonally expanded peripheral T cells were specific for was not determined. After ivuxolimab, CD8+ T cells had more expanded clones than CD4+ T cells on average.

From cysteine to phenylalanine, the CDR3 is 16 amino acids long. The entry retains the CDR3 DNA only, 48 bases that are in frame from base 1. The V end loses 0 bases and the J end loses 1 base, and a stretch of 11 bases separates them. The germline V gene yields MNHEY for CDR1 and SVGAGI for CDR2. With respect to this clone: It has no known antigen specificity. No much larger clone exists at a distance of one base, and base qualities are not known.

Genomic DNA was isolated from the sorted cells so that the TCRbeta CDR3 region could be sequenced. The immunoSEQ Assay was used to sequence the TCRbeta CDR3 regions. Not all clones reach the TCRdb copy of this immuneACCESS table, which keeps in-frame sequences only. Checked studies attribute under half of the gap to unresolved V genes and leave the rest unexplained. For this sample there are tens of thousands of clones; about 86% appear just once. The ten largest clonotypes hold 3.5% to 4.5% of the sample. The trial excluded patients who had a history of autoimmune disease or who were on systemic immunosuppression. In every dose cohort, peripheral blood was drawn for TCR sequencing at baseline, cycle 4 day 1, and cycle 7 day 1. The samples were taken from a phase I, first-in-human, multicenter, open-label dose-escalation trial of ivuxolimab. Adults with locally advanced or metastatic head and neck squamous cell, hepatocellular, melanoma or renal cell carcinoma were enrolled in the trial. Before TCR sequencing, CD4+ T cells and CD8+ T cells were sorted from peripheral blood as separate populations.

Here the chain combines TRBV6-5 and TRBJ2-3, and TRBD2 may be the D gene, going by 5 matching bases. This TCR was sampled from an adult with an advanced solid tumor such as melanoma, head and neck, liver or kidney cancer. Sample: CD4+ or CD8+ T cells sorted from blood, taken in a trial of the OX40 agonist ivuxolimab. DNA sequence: TGTGCCAGCAGTTACTCTGGAGGTTGGGGCACAGATACGCAGTATTTT. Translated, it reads CASSYSGGWGTDTQYF.